The 18 T cell receptor beta chains in this list originate from one sample, sequenced in a study of T-cell reconstitution after alpha-beta-depleted transplantation in children. Preparing the TCRbeta library involved the use of unique molecular identifiers. MiXCR, run by TCRdb on the PCR reads, gives a single entry per CDR3 protein. The sample has around 300,000 distinct CDR3 sequences, around 25% seen once. The sequences come from PBMCs, mostly from graft donor cells, collected 180 days after TCRalphabeta/CD19-depleted stem cell transplant. The origin of the receptors is a male patient between 10 and 17 years old who had a stem cell transplant for acute lymphoblastic leukemia, so the T cells may come from the graft donor.

There are a few counts of this clonotype. CDR3 region: CASSELGKGHGYTF. CDR3 DNA: TGTGCCAGCAGTGAACTAGGCAAGGGGCATGGCTACACCTTC. The genes are TRBV25-1 and TRBJ1-2, with D maybe TRBD1 (5 bases). There are 14 residues in the CDR3. Germline V gene lookup returns CDR1 MGHDK and CDR2 SYGVNS. Trimming shortened V by 2 bases and J by 6 bases, and 13 bases separated the two germline ends.

This clonotype was seen a few times. The genes are TRBV4-1 and TRBJ1-5, with D hard to call. Germline V CDR1 and CDR2: MGHRA, YSYEKL. Trimming shortened V by 0 bases and J by 6 bases, and 6 bases separated the two germline ends. The CDR3 has 13 residues. The CDR3 region is CASSQDMVQPQHF. In DNA, the CDR3 is TGCGCCAGCAGCCAAGATATGGTTCAGCCCCAGCATTTT.

The chain combines TRBV4-2 with TRBJ2-7; the D call may be TRBD1 or TRBD2 (5 bases each). Trimming shortened V by 0 bases and J by 7 bases, and 22 bases separated the two germline ends. CDR3 length equals 17 residues. CDR1 and CDR2 (germline): LGHNA, YNFKEQ. Here the CDR3 DNA reads TGTGCCAGCAGCCAAGATGTATCGGGGCGCAAGCAGTGGGAGCAGTACTTC. The encoded protein is CASSQDVSGRKQWEQYF.

This chain uses TRBV18 with TRBJ2-4; TRBD2 matches 7 bases. CDR1 and CDR2 from the germline V gene are KGHSH and LQKENI. The J segment lost 1 base and the V segment lost 6 bases, leaving 18 bases of the junction unmatched. The CDR3 has 19 residues. This CDR3 reads CASSHVLAGKGGAKNIQYF. DNA of the CDR3: TGTGCCAGCTCCCATGTGTTAGCGGGCAAAGGTGGGGCCAAAAACATTCAGTACTTC.

This clonotype was seen only a few times. V and J are TRBV6-2 or TRBV6-3 and TRBJ2-7, with D maybe TRBD2 (6 bases). There are 16 residues in the CDR3. CDR1 and CDR2 from the germline V gene are MNHEY and SVGEGT. V shed 6 bases and J shed 0 bases, with 18 bases lying between them. The CDR3 coding sequence is TGTGCCAGCAGCCCTCCAGGGACTGGGAGCTCCTACGAGCAGTACTTC. It specifies CASSPPGTGSSYEQYF.

This clonotype has a count of ten or more. The rearrangement links TRBV5-1 to TRBJ2-5; 7 bases map to TRBD1. V shed 4 bases and J 5 bases; nucleotides not matched to a gene: 14. The CDR3 contains 16 residues. Germline V gene data show CDR1 as SGHRS and CDR2 as YFSETQ. CDR3 DNA: TGCGCCAGCAGCCGAGGAGTGGACAGGCTCGGGGAGACCCAGTACTTC. This sequence encodes CASSRGVDRLGETQYF. The whole variable domain, filled in from reference TRBV5-1 and TRBJ2-5, reads KAGVTQTPRYLIKTRGQQVTLSCSPISGHRSVSWYQQTPGQGLQFLFEYFSETQRNKGNFPGRFSGRQFSNSRSEMNVSTLELGDSALYLCASSRGVDRLGETQYFGPGTRLLVL.

This chain links TRBV11-2 with TRBJ2-7, with 10 bases that match TRBD2. This CDR3 spans 14 amino acids. J was trimmed by 6 bases and V by 1 base; bases with no gene match: 3. The germline CDR1 and CDR2 sequences are SGHAT and FQNNGV. This CDR3 is CASSLVSGRVEQYF. CDR3 DNA: TGTGCCAGCAGCTTAGTCAGCGGGAGGGTCGAGCAGTACTTC.

The table lists this clonotype with many counts. This chain joins TRBV12-3 or TRBV12-4 and TRBJ2-7; 9 bases are shared with TRBD1. Germline trimming cut 5 bases from V and 2 bases from J; bases unmatched to any gene: 1. The CDR3 is 13 amino acids. The CDR3 DNA reads as TGTGCCAGCAGTCGGACAGGGGCCTACGAGCAGTACTTC. Residues: CASSRTGAYEQYF.

The chain employs TRBV20-1 and TRBJ2-3, with 12 nucleotides matching TRBD2. The germline CDR1 and CDR2 sequences are DFQATT and SNEGSKA (reference sequence). The V segment lost 3 bases and the J segment 6 bases; nucleotides outside the gene matches: 13. The CDR3 extends over 17 amino acids. The CDR3 region is CSARTLAGGPVSDTQYF. CDR3 DNA: TGCAGTGCTAGGACCCTAGCGGGAGGGCCGGTCTCCGATACGCAGTATTTT.

The chain links TRBV19 to TRBJ2-1, with 11 bases matching TRBD2. Germline-derived CDR1 and CDR2 are LNHDA and SQIVND (reference sequence). The CDR3 runs 16 residues. V trimming: 2 bases; J trimming: 0 bases; junction bases outside the gene matches: 0. CDR3 bases: TGTGCCAGTAGTATAACTAGCGGGAGCTCCTACAATGAGCAGTTCTTC. It is translated as CASSITSGSSYNEQFF.

This rearrangement joins TRBV7-8 to TRBJ2-1, with 11 nucleotides matching TRBD2. CDR3 length: 14 amino acids. J gave up 9 bases and V 6 bases, and 7 bases lay outside the gene matches. Germline V gene sequence: CDR1 SGHVS, CDR2 FQNEAQ. CDR3 coding DNA: TGTGCCAGCAGTCTCACTAGCGGGAGCTTTGAGCAGTTCTTC. Amino acid sequence: CASSLTSGSFEQFF.

This clonotype was seen only a few times. The genes are TRBV5-1 and TRBJ2-2; no firm D call. CDR3 length: 14 residues. CDR1 is SGHRS and CDR2 is YFSETQ in the germline V gene. V was cut by 0 bases and J by 6 bases, with 9 bases left in between. The CDR3 here is CASSLVVRAGELFF. CDR3 bases: TGCGCCAGCAGCTTGGTTGTACGGGCCGGGGAGCTGTTTTTT.

The chain links TRBV2 to TRBJ2-1; the D gene could be TRBD1 or TRBD2 (5 bases each). CDR3 length equals 16 residues. V lost 1 base, J lost 4 bases, and 14 bases lay in between. Germline V gives CDR1 SNHLY, CDR2 FYNNEI. In DNA, the CDR3 is TGTGCCAGCAGTGAAGGTCTACTAGGGGAATACAATGAGCAGTTCTTC. This encodes CASSEGLLGEYNEQFF. Full variable domain (outside the CDR3, taken from reference TRBV2 and TRBJ2-1): EPEVTQTPSHQVTQMGQEVILRCVPISNHLYFYWYRQILGQKVEFLVSFYNNEISEKSEIFDDQFSVERPDGSNFTLKIRSTKLEDSAMYFCASSEGLLGEYNEQFFGPGTRLTVL.

The chain employs TRBV4-1 and TRBJ1-2, with a weak D call TRBD1 (6 bases). This CDR3 comprises 16 residues. Germline V CDR1 and CDR2: MGHRA, YSYEKL. V was pared by 3 bases and J by 3 bases, with 17 bases between. The CDR3 DNA reads TGCGCCAGCAGCCACGGGGGGCTTTCAGGGGACTATGGCTACACCTTC. This codes for CASSHGGLSGDYGYTF.

The table lists this clonotype with a few counts. The chain employs TRBV5-1 and TRBJ2-5, with TRBD1 as a possible D gene (6 bases). The CDR3 covers 15 residues. V lost 7 bases to trimming and J lost 4 bases, with 20 bases between them. Germline loops: CDR1 SGHRS, CDR2 YFSETQ. CDR3 loop: CASAGFYRERETQYF. CDR3 coding DNA: TGCGCCAGCGCTGGCTTCTACAGGGAAAGAGAGACCCAGTACTTC.

The chain links TRBV6-5 to TRBJ1-6; 8 bases are shared with TRBD1. Germline trimming cut 6 bases from V and 12 bases from J; bases unmatched to any gene: 13. CDR1 is MNHEY and CDR2 is SVGAGI in the germline V gene. The CDR3 covers 15 residues. The CDR3 region is CASSYDRQGPGPLHF. CDR3 nucleotides: TGTGCCAGCAGCTACGATAGACAGGGGCCGGGACCCCTCCACTTT.

Here the CDR3 DNA reads TGCGCCAGCAGCTTACCGGGACTAGCGGACCGCAATGAGCAGTTCTTC. Its protein product is CASSLPGLADRNEQFF. The chain joins TRBV5-1 to TRBJ2-1, with 11 positions matching TRBD2. Trimming took 2 bases from V and 6 from J; bases not matched to a gene: 7. CDR1 is SGHRS and CDR2 is YFSETQ in the germline V gene. The CDR3 is made up of 16 amino acids.

This clonotype was observed a single time. The genes are TRBV25-1 and TRBJ2-7; D remains ambiguous. Germline V lookup: CDR1 MGHDK, CDR2 SYGVNS. The CDR3 spans 11 residues. Trimming pared 2 bases from V and 4 bases from J, leaving 3 bases between. The CDR3 sequence: CASSERYEQYF. CDR3 DNA: TGTGCCAGCAGTGAAAGGTACGAGCAGTACTTC.